This TCR beta chain appears in the sequencing data of a study of radiation and T cells in renal cell carcinoma. Study-wide results and limits: In blood, top tumor clones expanded by 2 weeks, shrinking by 4. Baseline intratumoral clonotype presence is unknown without pretreatment biopsies.

For this clone: Its matching antigen is unknown.

V lost 4 bases to trimming and J lost 5 bases; unmatched junction nucleotides: 12. CDR3 size: 16 residues. Germline V CDR1 and CDR2: PRHDT, FYEKMQ (reference sequence). Noted time point: blood 2 weeks post-SBRT. The treatment here: 15 Gy SBRT to primary tumor, nephrectomy 4 weeks later. Radiation-treated patients gave blood at baseline, week 2 and week 4. The patient's renal cell carcinoma had clear cell pathology. Only in-frame clones appear in the TCRdb table, and some are missing; sequencing was by immunoSEQ multiplex PCR. The profile shows tens of thousands of clones, around 85% of them singletons.

V gene TRBV13 combines with J gene TRBJ1-2; 8 bases match TRBD1. This specimen was blood, taken from a patient whose treatment included radiotherapy and nephrectomy. This TCR came from a man aged 55-75 years with renal cell carcinoma. CDR3 protein: CASSCATGGVGYGYTF. The CDR3 DNA reads as TGTGCCAGCAGCTGCGCCACAGGGGGAGTTGGTTATGGCTACACCTTC.